Listed below are T cell receptor beta chains from one sample, sequenced in a study of shared clonotypes between healthy human individuals. TCRdb keeps only in-frame clones here, not all; method: immunoSEQ multiplex PCR. The sample records around 1.1 million clones, roughly 74% being singletons. Specimen: memory CD4+ T cells from PBMCs. The receptors stem from a man aged 18 to 30 in good health. Some clones in this sample may be carry-over from other donors' samples. Both conserved end residues are part of each CDR3. The D gene is left open where the match is weak. Some rows mark clone size as missing; the rest say once, few, many or name a class of expanded clone.

clone_size j_call d_call v_call cdr3_nt cdr3_aa
- TRBJ1-1 - TRBV28 TGTGCCCGCAGGTGGGGGGCAAACACTGAAGCTTTCTTT CARRWGANTEAFF
- TRBJ2-1 - TRBV6-5 TGTGCCAGCAGCCCTACTAGACCCAATGAGCAGTTCTTC CASSPTRPNEQFF
- TRBJ2-5 - TRBV5-1 TGCGCCAGCAGCCCCTTTGGAGGGAGCGGGGAGACCCAGTACTTC CASSPFGGSGETQYF
- TRBJ2-1 TRBD1 TRBV9 TGTGCCAGCAGCGCCGGACAGGGGCTACCCCGGGAGCAGTTCTTC CASSAGQGLPREQFF
- TRBJ2-4 - TRBV7-2 TGTGCCAGCAGCGCCAGGACACCTCTAACCAAAAACATTCAGTACTTC CASSARTPLTKNIQYF
few TRBJ1-2 TRBD1 TRBV5-1 TGCGCCAGCAGTATCGGGACAGGGAAGGATGGCTACACCTTC CASSIGTGKDGYTF
- TRBJ1-3 - TRBV18 TGTGCCAGCTCACCGGGCGGAAACTCTGGAAACACCATATATTTT CASSPGGNSGNTIYF
- TRBJ2-1 TRBD2 TRBV11-3 TGTGCCAGCAGCTCCCCGGGACTAGCGGGAAGCAATGAGCAGTTCTTC CASSSPGLAGSNEQFF
- TRBJ2-6 - TRBV5-6 TGTGCCAGCAGCTTGGGAGGGGGTAGTGGGGCCAACGTCCTGACTTTC CASSLGGGSGANVLTF
- TRBJ2-5 TRBD1 TRBV6-1 TGTGCCAGCAGAGGCAGGGGGCCTCAAGAGACCCAGTACTTC CASRGRGPQETQYF
- TRBJ2-5 - TRBV7-9 TGTGCCAGCAGCTCCCACGGTGGGGGGCCCGAGACCCAGTACTTC CASSSHGGGPETQYF
- TRBJ1-4 TRBD1 TRBV11-2 TGTGCCAGCAGCTTAGGGACAGGGAGACGTCGGACTGAAAAACTGTTTTTT CASSLGTGRRRTEKLFF
- TRBJ2-5 - TRBV18 TGTGCCAGCTCACCTTCAGAGACCCAGTACTTC CASSPSETQYF
once TRBJ1-2 - TRBV29-1 TGCAGCGAACGAAGGGCAGAAGCCTATGGCTACACCTTC CSERRAEAYGYTF
once TRBJ2-7 TRBD2 TRBV4-2 TGTGCCAGCAGCCAAGTCTTAGTCAGCGGGAGGTACGAGCAGTACTTC CASSQVLVSGRYEQYF
- TRBJ2-5 - TRBV15 TGTGCCACCAGCAGAGATCAGGAGACTAGAGTCAGAGAGACCCAGTACTTC CATSRDQETRVRETQYF
- TRBJ1-2 - TRBV6-5 TGTGCCAGCAGTTTCCGGGACCAAGGCTACACCTTC CASSFRDQGYTF
few TRBJ2-1 - TRBV7-2 TGTGCCAGCAGGGGCGTGGGGGTGAATGAGCAGTTCTTC CASRGVGVNEQFF
- TRBJ2-3 - TRBV7-2 TGTGCCAGCAGCTTAGGGCCCGGGCGGGGTGATACGCAGTATTTT CASSLGPGRGDTQYF
once TRBJ1-5 - TRBV7-8 TGTGCCAGCAGCACCCAGGGGATGACCCAGCATTTT CASSTQGMTQHF
- TRBJ2-3 - TRBV5-6 TGTGCCAGCAGCTTGGGGGGATGGTCGGATACGCAGTATTTT CASSLGGWSDTQYF
- TRBJ1-1 TRBD1 TRBV11-1 TGTGCCAGCAGCGACAGGGGCTGGACTGAAGCTTTCTTT CASSDRGWTEAFF
- TRBJ2-6 - TRBV18 TGTGCCAGCTCACCACGGGGGGATGGGGCCAACGTCCTGACTTTC CASSPRGDGANVLTF
- TRBJ2-1 - TRBV13 TGTGCCAGCAGCTCGTCTCGGATCGGCAATGAGCAGTTCTTC CASSSSRIGNEQFF
- TRBJ2-7 - TRBV20-1 TGCAGTGCCCACGACGGCTACGAGCAGTACTTC CSAHDGYEQYF
once TRBJ1-2 - TRBV6-5 TGTGCCAGCAGTTACGCACCCAAGACCGCTGGCTACACCTTC CASSYAPKTAGYTF
- TRBJ2-7 - TRBV27 TGTGCCAGCCGCGCGGTGGCAGCCCGAACCTACGAGCAGTACTTC CASRAVAARTYEQYF
- TRBJ1-5 - TRBV4-2 TGTGCCAGCAGCCAAGCGGGTGGGGTAATCGATCAGCCCCAGCATTTT CASSQAGGVIDQPQHF
- TRBJ2-2 TRBD1 TRBV18 TGTGCCAGCGCAGGGGACAGGAACACCGGGGAGCTGTTTTTT CASAGDRNTGELFF
- TRBJ2-3 - TRBV19 TGTGCCAGTAGTGTTAGCACAGATACGCAGTATTTT CASSVSTDTQYF
few TRBJ1-1 - TRBV19 TGTGCCAGTAGGGGGGGGGCAGCCGCGAACACTGAAGCTTTCTTT CASRGGAAANTEAFF
once TRBJ2-5 - TRBV7-8 TGTGCCAGCAGCTTCCCCCGGACAGCGGGGTACCAAGAGACCCAGTACTTC CASSFPRTAGYQETQYF
once TRBJ2-3 TRBD1 TRBV5-1 TGCGCCAGCAGCCTGGACCGAGGGGGCTGGACAGATACGCAGTATTTT CASSLDRGGWTDTQYF
- TRBJ1-1 - TRBV11-2 TGTGCCAGCAGCTTAGTGCCGGGCCCGAACACTGAAGCTTTCTTT CASSLVPGPNTEAFF
- TRBJ1-4 - TRBV5-4 TGTGCCTGTTCGACTGTCGCTAATGAAAAACTGTTTTTT CACSTVANEKLFF
- TRBJ1-3 - TRBV30 TGTGCCTGGAGTGTTTCTGGAAACACCATATATTTT CAWSVSGNTIYF
- TRBJ1-2 - TRBV4-2 TGTGCCAGCAGCCAAGAATTGCGTTACAAGCCTGGGGGCTACACCTTC CASSQELRYKPGGYTF
few TRBJ2-1 - TRBV2 TGTGCCAGCACGTTTGCTGGGGGAGGAGGCAATGAGCAGTTCTTC CASTFAGGGGNEQFF